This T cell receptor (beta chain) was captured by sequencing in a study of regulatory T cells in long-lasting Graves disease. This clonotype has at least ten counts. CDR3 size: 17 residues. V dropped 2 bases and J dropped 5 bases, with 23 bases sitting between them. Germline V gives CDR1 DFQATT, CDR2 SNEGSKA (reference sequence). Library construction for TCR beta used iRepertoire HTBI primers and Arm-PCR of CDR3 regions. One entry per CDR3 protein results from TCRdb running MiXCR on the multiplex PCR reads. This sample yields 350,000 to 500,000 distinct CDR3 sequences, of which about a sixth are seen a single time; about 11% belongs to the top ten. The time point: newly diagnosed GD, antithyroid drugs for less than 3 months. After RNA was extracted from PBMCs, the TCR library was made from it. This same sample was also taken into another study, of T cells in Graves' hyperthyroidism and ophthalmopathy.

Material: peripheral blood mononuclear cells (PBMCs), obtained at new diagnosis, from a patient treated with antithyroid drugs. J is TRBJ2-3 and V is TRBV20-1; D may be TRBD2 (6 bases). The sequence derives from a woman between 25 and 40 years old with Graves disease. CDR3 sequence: CSARQLARAATQDTQYF. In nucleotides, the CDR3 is TGCAGTGCTAGACAACTAGCCCGGGCCGCTACACAAGATACGCAGTATTTT.